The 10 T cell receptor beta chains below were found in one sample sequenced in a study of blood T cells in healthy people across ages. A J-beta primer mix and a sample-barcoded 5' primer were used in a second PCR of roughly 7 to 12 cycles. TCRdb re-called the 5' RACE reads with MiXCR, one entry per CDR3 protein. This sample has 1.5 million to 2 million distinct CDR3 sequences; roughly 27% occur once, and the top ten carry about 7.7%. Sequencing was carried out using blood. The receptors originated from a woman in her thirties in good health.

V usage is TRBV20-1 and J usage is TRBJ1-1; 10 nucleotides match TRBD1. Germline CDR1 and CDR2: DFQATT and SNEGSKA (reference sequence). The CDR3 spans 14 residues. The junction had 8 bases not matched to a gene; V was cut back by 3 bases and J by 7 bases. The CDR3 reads CSASGTGEFGEAFF. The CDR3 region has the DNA TGCAGTGCTAGCGGGACAGGGGAATTCGGTGAAGCTTTCTTT.

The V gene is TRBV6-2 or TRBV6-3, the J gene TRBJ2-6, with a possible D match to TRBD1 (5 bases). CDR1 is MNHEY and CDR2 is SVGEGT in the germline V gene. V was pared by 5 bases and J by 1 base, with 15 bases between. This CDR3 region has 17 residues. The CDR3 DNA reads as TGTGCCAGCAGTACCGACCGGCAGGGATCTGGGGCCAACGTCCTGACTTTC. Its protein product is CASSTDRQGSGANVLTF.

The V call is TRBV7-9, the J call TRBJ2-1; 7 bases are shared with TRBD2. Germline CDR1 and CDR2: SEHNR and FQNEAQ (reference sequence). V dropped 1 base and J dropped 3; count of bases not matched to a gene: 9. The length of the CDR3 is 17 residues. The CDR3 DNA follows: TGTGCCAGCAGCTTAGACCCCTGGGCGGGAGACTACAATGAGCAGTTCTTC. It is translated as CASSLDPWAGDYNEQFF.

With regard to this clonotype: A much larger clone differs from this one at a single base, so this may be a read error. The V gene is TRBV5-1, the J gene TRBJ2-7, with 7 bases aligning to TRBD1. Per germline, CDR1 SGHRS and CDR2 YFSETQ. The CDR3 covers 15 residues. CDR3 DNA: TGCGCCAGCAGCCTGGGACAGTTGTACTCCTACGGGCAGTACTTC. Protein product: CASSLGQLYSYGQYF.

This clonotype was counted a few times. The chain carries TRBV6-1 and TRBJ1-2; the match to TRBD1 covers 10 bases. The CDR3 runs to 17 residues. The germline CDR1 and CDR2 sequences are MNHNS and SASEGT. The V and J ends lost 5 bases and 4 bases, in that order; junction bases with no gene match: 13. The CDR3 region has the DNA TGTGCCAGCAGTCTGCTGGGACAGGGGAAAGGGCCCTATGGCTACACCTTC. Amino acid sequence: CASSLLGQGKGPYGYTF.

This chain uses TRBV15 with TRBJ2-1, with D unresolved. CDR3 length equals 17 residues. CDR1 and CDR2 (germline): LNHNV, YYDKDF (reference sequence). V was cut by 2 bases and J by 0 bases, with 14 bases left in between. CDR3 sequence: CATSRHRAQVSYNEQFF. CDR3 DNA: TGTGCCACCAGCAGACACCGGGCCCAAGTCTCCTACAATGAGCAGTTCTTC.

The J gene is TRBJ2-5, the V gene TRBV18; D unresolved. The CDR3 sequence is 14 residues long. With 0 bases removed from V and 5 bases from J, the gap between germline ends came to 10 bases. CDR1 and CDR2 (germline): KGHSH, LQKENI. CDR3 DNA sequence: TGTGCCAGCTCACCACCGACGACACGGGAGACCCAGTACTTC. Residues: CASSPPTTRETQYF.

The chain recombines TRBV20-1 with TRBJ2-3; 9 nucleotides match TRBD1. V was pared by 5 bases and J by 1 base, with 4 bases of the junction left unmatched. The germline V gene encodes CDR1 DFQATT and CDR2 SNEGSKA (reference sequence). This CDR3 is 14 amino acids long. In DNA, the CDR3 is TGCAGTGCTCTTGACAGGGGGGGCACAGATACGCAGTATTTT. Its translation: CSALDRGGTDTQYF.

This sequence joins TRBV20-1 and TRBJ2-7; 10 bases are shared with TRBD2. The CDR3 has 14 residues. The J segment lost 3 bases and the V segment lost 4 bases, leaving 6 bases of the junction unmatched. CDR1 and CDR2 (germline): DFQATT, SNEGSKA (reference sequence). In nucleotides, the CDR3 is TGCAGTGCTAACCCTACTAGCGGGATCTACGAGCAGTACTTC. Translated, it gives CSANPTSGIYEQYF.

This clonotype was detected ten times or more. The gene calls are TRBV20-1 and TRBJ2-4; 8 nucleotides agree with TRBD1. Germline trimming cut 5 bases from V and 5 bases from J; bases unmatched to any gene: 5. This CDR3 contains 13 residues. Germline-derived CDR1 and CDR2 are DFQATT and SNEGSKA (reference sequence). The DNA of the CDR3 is TGCAGTGCTCCTGACAGGGGCCAAAACATTCAGTACTTC. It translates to CSAPDRGQNIQYF.